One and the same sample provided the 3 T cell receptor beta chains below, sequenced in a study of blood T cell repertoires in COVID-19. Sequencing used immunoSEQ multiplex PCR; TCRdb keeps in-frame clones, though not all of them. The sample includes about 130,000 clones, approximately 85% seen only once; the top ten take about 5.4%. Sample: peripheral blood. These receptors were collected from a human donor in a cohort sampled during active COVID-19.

The CDR3 DNA is TGTGCCAGCAGTTACGCCCTGACAGGGAATGAATCCCTCCACTTT. It codes for CASSYALTGNESLHF. The chain recombines TRBV6-2 or TRBV6-3 with TRBJ1-6; 7 nucleotides match TRBD1. This CDR3 is 15 amino acids long. The V and J ends lost 2 bases and 14 bases, in that order; junction bases with no gene match: 12. The germline gives CDR1 MNHEY, CDR2 SVGEGT.

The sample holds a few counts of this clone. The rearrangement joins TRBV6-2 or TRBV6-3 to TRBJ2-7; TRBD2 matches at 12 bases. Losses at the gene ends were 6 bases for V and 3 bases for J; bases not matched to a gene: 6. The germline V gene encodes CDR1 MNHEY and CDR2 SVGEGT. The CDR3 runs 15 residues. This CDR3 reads CASSPWTSGIYEQYF. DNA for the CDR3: TGTGCCAGCAGCCCTTGGACTAGCGGGATCTACGAGCAGTACTTC.

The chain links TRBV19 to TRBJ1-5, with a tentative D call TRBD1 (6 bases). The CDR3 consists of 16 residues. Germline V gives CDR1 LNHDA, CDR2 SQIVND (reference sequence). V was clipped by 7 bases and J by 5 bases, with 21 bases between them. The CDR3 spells CASTPGGGAQYQPQHF. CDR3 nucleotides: TGTGCCAGTACCCCTGGCGGGGGGGCGCAGTATCAGCCCCAGCATTTT. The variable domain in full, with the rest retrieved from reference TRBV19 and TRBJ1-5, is DGGITQSPKYLFRKEGQNVTLSCEQNLNHDAMYWYRQDPGQGLRLIYYSQIVNDFQKGDIAEGYSVSREKKESFPLTVTSAQKNPTAFYLCASTPGGGAQYQPQHFGDGTRLSIL.